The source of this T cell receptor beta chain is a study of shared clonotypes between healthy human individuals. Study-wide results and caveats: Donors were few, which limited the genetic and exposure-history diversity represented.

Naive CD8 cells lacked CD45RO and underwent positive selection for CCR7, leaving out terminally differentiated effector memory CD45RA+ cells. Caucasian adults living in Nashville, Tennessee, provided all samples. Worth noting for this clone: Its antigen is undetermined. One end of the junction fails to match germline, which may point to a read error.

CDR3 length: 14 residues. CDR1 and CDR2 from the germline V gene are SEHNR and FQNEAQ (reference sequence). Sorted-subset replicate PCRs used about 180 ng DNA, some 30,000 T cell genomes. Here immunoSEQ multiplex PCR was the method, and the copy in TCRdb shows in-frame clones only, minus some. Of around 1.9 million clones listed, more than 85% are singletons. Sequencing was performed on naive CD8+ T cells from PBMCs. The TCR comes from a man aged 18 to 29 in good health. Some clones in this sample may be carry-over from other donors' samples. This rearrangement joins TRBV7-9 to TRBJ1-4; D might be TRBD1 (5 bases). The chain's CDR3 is CASCFSGPGEKLFF. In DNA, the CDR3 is TGTGCCAGCTGCTTCTCGGGACCGGGGGAAAAACTGTTTTTT.